A single sample gave rise to the 28 T cell receptor beta chains below, sequenced in a study of beta chain features in type 1 diabetes. Of the isolated RNA, all was reverse transcribed, and so the sequenced material was expressed TCRB transcripts. Method: immunoSEQ multiplex PCR; TCRdb's copy keeps in-frame clones and lacks some. The sample contains hundreds of thousands of clones, less than 20% of which appear only once. Sequenced input: naive CD4+ T cells from blood. These TCRs come from a man aged 18 to 30 in good health.

A note on this clone: A read error may produce the germline difference seen at one junction end. The rearrangement joins TRBV5-1 to TRBJ2-7; possible D gene TRBD1, 6 bases. CDR3 size: 11 residues. Germline V lookup: CDR1 SGHRS, CDR2 YFSETQ. CDR3 sequence reads: CASSLRDTLHF. DNA of the CDR3: TGCGCCAGCAGCTTGAGGGACACCCTGCACTTC.

This clone was detected only a few times. This sequence joins TRBV5-1 and TRBJ2-1, with 11 bases identical to TRBD2. The germline CDR1 and CDR2 sequences are SGHRS and YFSETQ. Losses at the gene ends were 4 bases for V and 15 bases for J; bases not matched to a gene: 18. The CDR3 is made up of 16 amino acids. The CDR3 region has the DNA TGCGCCAGCAGCGGAAATATAGCGGGGGGGCCCCCTTACCTGTTCTTC. This sequence encodes CASSGNIAGGPPYLFF. Combining the CDR3 with reference TRBV5-1 and TRBJ2-1 gives the whole variable domain KAGVTQTPRYLIKTRGQQVTLSCSPISGHRSVSWYQQTPGQGLQFLFEYFSETQRNKGNFPGRFSGRQFSNSRSEMNVSTLELGDSALYLCASSGNIAGGPPYLFFGPGTRLTVL.

The V call is TRBV29-1, the J call TRBJ2-7, with D uncertain. CDR1 and CDR2 (germline): SQVTM, ANQGSEA. Trimming stripped 5 bases from V and 6 bases from J, with 17 bases between. The CDR3 extends over 13 amino acids. The CDR3, as DNA: TGCAGCGTTCAACAGATCCCTCCAAGCGAGCAGTACTTC. It yields the protein CSVQQIPPSEQYF.

V gene TRBV7-3 combines with J gene TRBJ2-3; D might be TRBD2 (6 bases). This CDR3 has 14 amino acids. V lost 5 bases and J lost 4, with 13 bases in between. Germline V CDR1 and CDR2: SGHTA, FQGTGA. For the CDR3, the DNA is TGTGCCAGCAGCCGACTAGGGAACCCAGATACGCAGTATTTT. Amino acids: CASSRLGNPDTQYF.

V usage is TRBV28 and J usage is TRBJ2-7; D is perhaps TRBD2 (5 bases). This CDR3 has 13 amino acids. Germline values: CDR1 MDHEN, CDR2 SYDVKM. The V gene lost 6 bases and the J gene lost 5 bases, with 14 bases spanning the gap. The CDR3 DNA sequence: TGTGCCAGCAGCCCTGCGGGTAGGGACGAGCAGTACTTC. It yields the protein CASSPAGRDEQYF.

The CDR3 loop reads CASSSWGYGANVLTF. The CDR3 nucleotides are TGTGCCAGCAGTTCGTGGGGTTACGGGGCCAACGTCCTGACTTTC. The chain recombines TRBV28 with TRBJ2-6; D gene unclear. This CDR3 region has 15 residues. V lost 4 bases to trimming and J lost 4 bases, with 11 bases between them. Germline-derived CDR1 and CDR2 are MDHEN and SYDVKM.

This clone was seen a handful of times. The rearrangement uses TRBV29-1 and TRBJ2-1, with D possibly matching TRBD2 (5 bases). The V gene's germline CDR1 is SQVTM and CDR2 ANQGSEA. CDR3 size: 14 residues. The ends were cut back, 5 bases at V and 2 bases at J, with 13 bases in the middle. The CDR3 sequence: CSVTRTLPYNEQFF. The CDR3 DNA reads as TGCAGCGTTACCAGGACTCTCCCCTACAATGAGCAGTTCTTC.

DNA for the CDR3: TGTGCCAGCAGCGGTTGGACGGCGTCCAAGACCCAGTACTTC. Its translation: CASSGWTASKTQYF. The rearrangement joins TRBV5-4 to TRBJ2-5, with unresolved D. Looked up from germline, CDR1 is SGHNT and CDR2 is YYREEE (reference sequence). Trimming cost V 4 bases and J 6 bases, with 16 bases left between them. The CDR3 runs to 14 residues.

The chain employs TRBV18 and TRBJ2-3; D is ambiguous. The germline V and J ends were trimmed by 3 bases and 0 bases, with 7 bases remaining between them. The CDR3 sequence is 14 residues long. From germline, CDR1 is KGHSH and CDR2 LQKENI. CDR3: CASSPFGSTDTQYF. The CDR3 coding sequence is TGTGCCAGCTCACCCTTCGGGAGCACAGATACGCAGTATTTT.

The chain has TRBV2 and TRBJ2-2; 8 bases agree with TRBD2. Germline values: CDR1 SNHLY, CDR2 FYNNEI. The CDR3 has 14 residues. V gave up 7 bases and J gave up 4 bases; unmatched junction bases: 5. The CDR3 reads CASTGGPFTGELFF. The CDR3 bases are TGTGCCAGCACGGGAGGGCCATTCACCGGGGAGCTGTTTTTT.

This clone was detected only a few times. J is TRBJ1-5 and V is TRBV5-4; 8 bases align to TRBD1. The CDR3 contains 15 residues. Trimming at V came to 1 base and at J to 3 bases, leaving 3 bases not matched to a gene. Germline-derived CDR1 and CDR2 are SGHNT and YYREEE (reference sequence). Here the CDR3 reads CASSLTGGTNQPQHF. In DNA, the CDR3 is TGTGCCAGCAGCTTGACAGGGGGAACCAATCAGCCCCAGCATTTT.

This clone was counted only a few times. The chain couples TRBV7-9 to TRBJ2-3; D is possibly TRBD2 (6 bases). Between the trimmed V and J ends, which lost 4 bases and 4 bases, there was a span of 15 bases. This CDR3 spans 15 amino acids. The germline V gene encodes CDR1 SEHNR and CDR2 FQNEAQ (reference sequence). CDR3 nucleotide sequence: TGTGCCAGCAGCTCCCGGGACCGCGGGGCAGATACGCAGTATTTT. The encoded protein is CASSSRDRGADTQYF.

The CDR3 DNA reads TGTGCCAGCAGCGTAGGACAAAATACTAACTATGGCTACACCTTC. This codes for CASSVGQNTNYGYTF. The chain has TRBV9 and TRBJ1-2, with D unclear. The CDR3 runs 15 residues. Germline V lookup: CDR1 SGDLS, CDR2 YYNGEE. Trimming removed 0 bases from V and 0 bases from J, with 9 bases in between.

The chain couples TRBV6-1 to TRBJ2-3, with 7 bases fitting TRBD1. V was pared by 7 bases and J by 0 bases, with 7 bases of the junction left unmatched. The CDR3 totals 15 residues. From germline, CDR1 is MNHNS and CDR2 SASEGT. CDR3: CASITGQLSTDTQYF. The CDR3 DNA sequence: TGTGCCAGCATTACGGGACAGCTAAGCACAGATACGCAGTATTTT.

This rearrangement joins TRBV4-1 to TRBJ1-3; D is uncertain. V was trimmed by 0 bases and J by 2 bases, leaving 11 bases between them. Germline CDR1 is MGHRA and CDR2 is YSYEKL. The CDR3 consists of 16 residues. CDR3 bases: TGCGCCAGCAGCCAAGATCGGGGTTCTGCTGGAAACACCATATATTTT. It encodes CASSQDRGSAGNTIYF.

This rearrangement joins TRBV5-4 to TRBJ2-1; maybe TRBD2 (6 bases). The CDR3 runs to 14 residues. Germline V gene lookup returns CDR1 SGHNT and CDR2 YYREEE (reference sequence). With 4 bases removed from V and 6 bases from J, the gap between germline ends came to 14 bases. CDR3 protein: CASSKTSGGNEQFF. The CDR3, as DNA: TGTGCCAGCAGCAAAACGTCCGGGGGCAATGAGCAGTTCTTC.

This chain uses TRBV7-2 with TRBJ2-5; 9 positions match TRBD1. CDR1 SGHTA and CDR2 FQGNSA come from the germline V gene. With 2 bases clipped from V and 5 bases from J, the junction kept 12 bases outside the gene matches. This CDR3 is 17 amino acids long. The CDR3 nucleotides are TGTGCCAGCAGCTTAAGGGCCCCGGGACAGGGTACGGAGACCCAGTACTTC. Its protein product is CASSLRAPGQGTETQYF.

The V and J genes are TRBV5-1 and TRBJ1-4; D is ambiguous. The V gene's germline CDR1 is SGHRS and CDR2 YFSETQ. This CDR3 comprises 13 residues. V lost 4 bases to trimming and J lost 13 bases, with 17 bases between them. The CDR3 sequence: CASSAGLKEGLFF. CDR3 bases: TGCGCCAGCAGCGCGGGCCTCAAGGAAGGACTGTTTTTT.

The V call is TRBV2, the J call TRBJ1-2; D unclear. CDR3 length: 11 amino acids. V lost 8 bases to trimming and J lost 3 bases, with 7 bases between them. The germline CDR1 and CDR2 sequences are SNHLY and FYNNEI. The CDR3 loop is CASRRDYGYTF. DNA of the CDR3: TGTGCCAGCCGAAGGGACTATGGCTACACCTTC.

This sequence joins TRBV6-9 and TRBJ1-4; 9 nucleotides line up with TRBD1. The CDR3 covers 17 residues. V lost 4 bases and J lost 0; bases outside the gene matches: 6. From germline, CDR1 is MNHGY and CDR2 SVAAGI. CDR3 DNA: TGTGCCAGCAGTTCTCGACAGGGGGTTGCAACTAATGAAAAACTGTTTTTT. Translated: CASSSRQGVATNEKLFF.

V is TRBV7-8 and J is TRBJ2-2, with TRBD1 identical over 7 bases. The CDR3 has 16 residues. Germline lookup yields CDR1 SGHVS and CDR2 FQNEAQ. V was pared by 1 base and J by 3 bases, with 5 bases of the junction left unmatched. As DNA, the CDR3 is TGTGCCAGCAGCTTAGGGGACAGAACTTACACCGGGGAGCTGTTTTTT. It codes for CASSLGDRTYTGELFF.

The chain has TRBV9 and TRBJ2-1, with D maybe TRBD1 (6 bases). The germline CDR1 and CDR2 sequences are SGDLS and YYNGEE. The CDR3 totals 13 residues. Trimming removed 0 bases at V and 10 bases at J, with 11 bases between. CDR3 region: CASSVDRVSEQFF. The CDR3 DNA reads TGTGCCAGCAGCGTAGACAGGGTCAGCGAGCAGTTCTTC.

The J gene is TRBJ1-3, the V gene TRBV18; D unresolved. V lost 3 bases and J 0 bases, leaving 12 bases between the germline ends. The CDR3 loop spans 16 amino acids. Per the germline V gene, CDR1 is KGHSH and CDR2 is LQKENI. CDR3 protein: CASSPNVRVSGNTIYF. For the CDR3, the DNA is TGTGCCAGCTCACCGAACGTCAGAGTCTCTGGAAACACCATATATTTT.

This clone came up a few times. The chain carries TRBV5-1 and TRBJ2-3; D ambiguous. Deletions cut 0 bases from V and 6 bases from J, with 11 bases between. The germline V gene encodes CDR1 SGHRS and CDR2 YFSETQ. This CDR3 spans 14 amino acids. CDR3 sequence: CASSLGSSSDTQYF. The CDR3 DNA follows: TGCGCCAGCAGCTTGGGAAGTTCTAGTGATACGCAGTATTTT.

This clone was counted only a few times. An end of the junction differs from the germline gene, which may be a read error. This rearrangement joins TRBV10-3 to TRBJ2-7; the match to TRBD2 covers 9 bases. The CDR3 length is 16 residues. The V gene's germline CDR1 is ENHRY and CDR2 SYGVKD. The CDR3 here is CASSYSMTSGSYEQYF. DNA of the CDR3: TGTGCCAGCAGTTACTCGATGACTAGCGGCTCCTACGAGCAGTACTTC.

The rearrangement links TRBV9 to TRBJ2-5; a weak D match, TRBD1 (7 bases). Trimming took off 0 bases at V and 4 bases at J, with 13 bases between the two ends. The germline V gene has CDR1 SGDLS and CDR2 YYNGEE. The CDR3 runs to 15 residues. CDR3 in DNA: TGTGCCAGCAGCGTAGACAGGGGAGGAGGAGAGACCCAGTACTTC. Amino acids: CASSVDRGGGETQYF.

The J gene is TRBJ1-2, the V gene TRBV7-2, with TRBD1 matching over 11 bases. The junction had 7 bases not matched to a gene; V was cut back by 6 bases and J by 7 bases. Germline CDR1 is SGHTA and CDR2 is FQGNSA. This CDR3 has 14 amino acids. CDR3 in amino acids: CASSRTGGDPGYTF. The CDR3 bases are TGTGCCAGCAGTCGGACAGGGGGCGACCCTGGCTACACCTTC.

This clone came up a few times. The chain uses TRBV2 and TRBJ1-2; the D is unclear. CDR3 length: 12 amino acids. The ends were cut back, 7 bases at V and 3 bases at J, with 9 bases in the middle. The germline CDR1 and CDR2 sequences are SNHLY and FYNNEI. This chain's CDR3 is CASIGVDYGYTF. In DNA form, the CDR3 reads TGTGCCAGCATTGGGGTGGACTATGGCTACACCTTC.